This TCR beta chain is drawn from a study of T cell changes during pregnancy in multiple sclerosis. Only in-frame clones appear in the TCRdb table, and some are missing; sequencing was by immunoSEQ multiplex PCR. The profile shows about 100,000 clones, about 91% of them singletons. V was cut by 3 bases and J by 1 base, with 9 bases left in between. Germline V lookup: CDR1 SGHVS, CDR2 FQNEAQ. This CDR3 is built from 14 residues. The source is a female donor with multiple sclerosis, enrolled in a pregnancy study. The V gene is TRBV7-8, the J gene TRBJ2-5; D might be TRBD2 (6 bases). The material was peripheral blood, obtained in the second trimester of pregnancy. This CDR3 reads CASSLRDSQETQYF. As DNA, the CDR3 is TGTGCCAGCAGCTTGAGGGACTCCCAAGAGACCCAGTACTTC.